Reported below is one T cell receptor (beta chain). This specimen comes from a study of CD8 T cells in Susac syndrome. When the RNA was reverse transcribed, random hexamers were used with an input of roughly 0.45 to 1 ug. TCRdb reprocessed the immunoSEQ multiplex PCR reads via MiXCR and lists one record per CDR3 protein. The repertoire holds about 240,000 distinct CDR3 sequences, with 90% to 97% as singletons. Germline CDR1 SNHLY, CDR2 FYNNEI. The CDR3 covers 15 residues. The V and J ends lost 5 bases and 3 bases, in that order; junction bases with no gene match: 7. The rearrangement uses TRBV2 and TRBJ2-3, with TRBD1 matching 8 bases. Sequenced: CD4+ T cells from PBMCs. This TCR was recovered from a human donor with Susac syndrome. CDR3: CASSNDRGWTDTQYF. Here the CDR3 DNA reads TGTGCCAGCAGTAACGACAGGGGTTGGACAGATACGCAGTATTTT.